The 8 T cell receptor beta chains below all came from one sample that was sequenced in a study of blood T cell repertoires in COVID-19. Produced via immunoSEQ multiplex PCR; TCRdb's table is partial and in-frame only. The sample includes 150,000 to 200,000 clones, about 87% seen only once; the top ten take 1.6%. The sample taken for sequencing was peripheral blood. These TCRs come from a woman aged 50 to 60 with acute or convalescent COVID-19.

The chain joins TRBV7-2 to TRBJ2-5; unclear D gene. This CDR3 spans 15 amino acids. Per germline, CDR1 SGHTA and CDR2 FQGNSA. V lost 4 bases to trimming and J lost 0 bases, with 12 bases between them. The DNA for the CDR3 is TGTGCCAGCAGCTCAGACTTAGGAAACCAAGAGACCCAGTACTTC. Protein product: CASSSDLGNQETQYF.

This clone occurred a few times. The chain employs TRBV10-3 and TRBJ2-2; 10 nucleotides align to TRBD1. The CDR3 sequence is 15 residues long. In germline, CDR1 is ENHRY, CDR2 SYGVKD. V shed 2 bases and J 7 bases; nucleotides not matched to a gene: 4. CDR3 DNA sequence: TGTGCCATCAGTGAGCGGGACAGGGGAGGCGGGGAGCTGTTTTTT. Amino acid sequence: CAISERDRGGGELFF.

The chain uses TRBV6-5 and TRBJ2-2; tentatively, D is TRBD2 (7 bases). V was cut by 6 bases and J by 7 bases, with 18 bases left in between. The CDR3 is made up of 15 amino acids. CDR1 MNHEY and CDR2 SVGAGI come from the germline V gene. The CDR3 loop is CASRPNGGAFGELFF. Here the CDR3 DNA reads TGTGCCAGCAGACCAAATGGGGGGGCCTTCGGGGAGCTGTTTTTT.

The V gene is TRBV3-1 (or the pseudogene TRBV3-2), the J gene TRBJ1-1, with a weak D call TRBD1 (5 bases). Germline lookup yields CDR1 LGHDT and CDR2 YNNKEL (reference sequence). Deletions cut 1 base from V and 10 bases from J, with 13 bases between. CDR3 length: 13 residues. The CDR3 bases are TGTGCCAGCAGCCAAGCGCTCCTCCAGGGAGCTTTCTTT. Translated, it gives CASSQALLQGAFF.

The V and J genes are TRBV5-6 and TRBJ2-6; D unresolved. The CDR3 is 15 amino acids. Trimming left V 0 bases short and J 6 bases short, with 10 bases between. The germline CDR1 and CDR2 sequences are SGHDT and YYEEEE. The CDR3 DNA reads as TGTGCCAGCAGCTTGGGAGGTAGTGAGGCCAACGTCCTGACTTTC. Translating it yields CASSLGGSEANVLTF.

This clone was seen a single time. The CDR3 bases are TGTGCCAGCTCACCAGCCGCGGGAGGATCCTACGAGCAGTACTTC. Encoded protein: CASSPAAGGSYEQYF. The gene calls are TRBV18 and TRBJ2-7; TRBD2 matches at 8 bases. The CDR3 runs to 15 residues. Germline CDR1 KGHSH, CDR2 LQKENI. The V gene end was trimmed by 2 bases and the J gene end by 1 base; junction bases not matched to a gene: 4. Filled out from reference TRBV18 and TRBJ2-7, the complete variable domain reads NAGVMQNPRHLVRRRGQEARLRCSPMKGHSHVYWYRQLPEEGLKFMVYLQKENIIDESGMPKERFSAEFPKEGPSILRIQQVVRGDSAAYFCASSPAAGGSYEQYFGPGTRLTVT.

V and J are TRBV2 and TRBJ2-7, with 10 bases fitting TRBD2. The germline V gene encodes CDR1 SNHLY and CDR2 FYNNEI. Unmatched junction bases numbered 7, after V lost 5 bases and J lost 3 bases. There are 15 residues in the CDR3. DNA of the CDR3: TGTGCCAGCAGTCCGGGACTAGCGATTAGCTACGAGCAGTACTTC. Translated, it gives CASSPGLAISYEQYF.

The chain joins TRBV6-1 to TRBJ2-7; 7 positions match TRBD1. From germline, CDR1 is MNHNS and CDR2 SASEGT. The CDR3 is 15 residues long. V lost 3 bases and J lost 4; bases outside the gene matches: 9. The CDR3 coding sequence is TGTGCCAGCAGTGATACAGGGGTCCCCCCTTACGAGCAGTACTTC. It translates to CASSDTGVPPYEQYF.